The T cell receptor beta chain under discussion was sequenced for a study of cytomegalovirus exposure and HLA in healthy donors. Study at large: Unique TCRs from HLA-typed donors, 65 million to 85 million of them, were held in an early data release. Study-level findings and limits: Some V segments (TRBV6-2 and TRBV6-3 among them) were excluded as indistinguishable. TCR beta V- and J-gene trimming, according to a later analysis, was linked to a missense DCLRE1C variant. It was approximately 150 TCR beta chains that were listed as cytomegalovirus-associated.

PCR involved 60 Vbeta and 13 Jbeta primers. Libraries were prepared by immunoSEQ multiplex PCR; TCRdb keeps only in-frame clonotypes and omits some of them. The data contain about 110,000 clones, around 86% of them singletons. A few counts support this clone. Its cognate antigen is unknown. With 3 bases removed from V and 3 bases from J, the gap between germline ends came to 13 bases. Germline V gene lookup returns CDR1 SGDLS and CDR2 YYNGEE. CDR3 length equals 14 residues. The origin of this receptor is a man aged 35 to 55 in good health and CMV-seronegative. The sequenced sample consisted of PBMCs. The V call is TRBV9, the J call TRBJ2-7, with D perhaps matching TRBD1 (5 bases). The CDR3 here is CASSDMDNFYEQYF. For the CDR3, the DNA is TGTGCCAGCAGCGATATGGACAACTTCTACGAGCAGTACTTC.